The next 7 T cell receptor beta chains were all read from a single sample in a study of cytomegalovirus exposure and HLA in healthy donors. Assay: immunoSEQ multiplex PCR; the TCRdb copy retains only in-frame clones and omits some. The sample has around 150,000 clones, roughly 91% seen once. The sequenced sample was PBMCs. Receptors were obtained from a man aged 18 to 30 in good health and CMV-seropositive.

This clone is medium-sized in the sample. The CDR3 loop reads CASSLGQGAGGYTF. As DNA, the CDR3 is TGTGCCAGCAGTTTGGGACAGGGGGCAGGGGGCTACACCTTC. The V gene is TRBV6-6, the J gene TRBJ1-2; 12 bases agree with TRBD1. The V and J ends lost 4 bases and 8 bases, in that order; junction bases with no gene match: 5. Germline V gene data show CDR1 as MNHNY and CDR2 as SVGAGI (reference sequence). The CDR3 loop spans 14 amino acids.

This clone was seen more than once but under ten times. The rearrangement joins TRBV28 to TRBJ2-7; 9 bases line up with TRBD1. Germline CDR1 and CDR2: MDHEN and SYDVKM. The J segment lost 7 bases and the V segment lost 2 bases, leaving 6 bases of the junction unmatched. The CDR3 length is 14 residues. The CDR3 spells CASSLGTGSREQYF. The CDR3 nucleotides are TGTGCCAGCAGTTTAGGGACAGGGTCGAGAGAGCAGTACTTC.

V gene TRBV9 combines with J gene TRBJ2-3; the D gene is possibly TRBD1 (5 bases). Per germline, CDR1 SGDLS and CDR2 YYNGEE. V lost 3 bases, J lost 1 base, and 9 bases lay in between. This CDR3 contains 14 residues. Here the CDR3 reads CASSGSTGTDTQYF. The DNA for the CDR3 is TGTGCCAGCAGCGGATCGACAGGCACAGATACGCAGTATTTT. Full variable domain (outside the CDR3, taken from reference TRBV9 and TRBJ2-3): DSGVTQTPKHLITATGQRVTLRCSPRSGDLSVYWYQQSLDQGLQFLIQYYNGEERAKGNILERFSAQQFPDLHSELNLSSLELGDSALYFCASSGSTGTDTQYFGPGTRLTVL.

Here the CDR3 reads CASSRGGTYEQYF. In nucleotides, the CDR3 is TGTGCCAGCAGCCGGGGAGGCACCTACGAGCAGTACTTC. The chain has TRBV6-5 and TRBJ2-7, with a weak D call TRBD2 (6 bases). This CDR3 comprises 13 residues. Germline V gene lookup returns CDR1 MNHEY and CDR2 SVGAGI. V gave up 6 bases and J gave up 2 bases, with 11 bases separating them.

The chain links TRBV6-4 to TRBJ1-5; D possibly corresponds to TRBD1 (6 bases). V was trimmed by 6 bases and J by 0 bases, leaving 21 bases between them. The V gene's germline CDR1 is MRHNA and CDR2 SNTAGT. The CDR3 extends over 18 amino acids. The CDR3 spells CASRRQVYLHYSNQPQHF. CDR3 sequence (DNA): TGTGCCAGCAGGAGACAGGTCTACCTACATTATAGCAATCAGCCCCAGCATTTT.

The rearrangement uses TRBV28 and TRBJ1-1; D is unresolved. The V gene lost 4 bases and the J gene lost 2 bases, with 14 bases spanning the gap. In germline, CDR1 is MDHEN, CDR2 SYDVKM. The CDR3 is 15 amino acids. This CDR3 reads CASSSPPPTNTEAFF. CDR3 DNA sequence: TGTGCCAGCAGTTCCCCCCCTCCAACTAACACTGAAGCTTTCTTT. Complete variable domain (other parts from reference TRBV28 and TRBJ1-1): DVKVTQSSRYLVKRTGEKVFLECVQDMDHENMFWYRQDPGLGLRLIYFSYDVKMKEKGDIPEGYSVSREKKERFSLILESASTNQTSMYLCASSSPPPTNTEAFFGQGTRLTVV.

This chain connects TRBV5-1 to TRBJ2-7, with 7 bases identical to TRBD2. V shed 4 bases and J 1 base; nucleotides not matched to a gene: 8. Looked up from germline, CDR1 is SGHRS and CDR2 is YFSETQ. The CDR3 totals 15 residues. CDR3 bases: TGCGCCAGCAGCCTGGATTGGGGGGGTTCCTACGAGCAGTACTTC. Translation gives CASSLDWGGSYEQYF. The full variable domain, with the rest looked up from reference TRBV5-1 and TRBJ2-7, is KAGVTQTPRYLIKTRGQQVTLSCSPISGHRSVSWYQQTPGQGLQFLFEYFSETQRNKGNFPGRFSGRQFSNSRSEMNVSTLELGDSALYLCASSLDWGGSYEQYFGPGTRLTVT.